What follows are 7 T cell receptor beta chains derived from one specimen sequenced in a study of blood T cell repertoires in COVID-19. Method: immunoSEQ multiplex PCR; TCRdb's copy keeps in-frame clones and lacks some. The profile covers 300,000 to 450,000 clones, with more than 85% appearing a single time and around 2.9% taken by the ten largest. The sequencing input was peripheral blood. These receptors came from a human donor in a cohort sampled during active COVID-19.

The chain combines TRBV19 with TRBJ1-2; 7 nucleotides match TRBD1. The V gene's germline CDR1 is LNHDA and CDR2 SQIVND (reference sequence). V lost 3 bases, J lost 4 bases, and 8 bases stayed unmatched. The CDR3 is made up of 15 amino acids. In DNA form, the CDR3 reads TGTGCCAGTAGTATGATGGGGACAGTTCTCTATGGCTACACCTTC. Encoded protein: CASSMMGTVLYGYTF.

The chain recombines TRBV6-5 with TRBJ2-7; 8 bases agree with TRBD1. V was pared by 6 bases and J by 0 bases, with 4 bases of the junction left unmatched. This CDR3 is built from 14 residues. CDR1 is MNHEY, CDR2 SVGAGI, per germline. This chain's CDR3 is CASSGQGVSYEQYF. CDR3 bases: TGTGCCAGCAGCGGACAGGGTGTCTCCTACGAGCAGTACTTC.

The chain couples TRBV2 to TRBJ2-3; 8 nucleotides align to TRBD2. The CDR3 extends over 15 amino acids. Looked up from germline, CDR1 is SNHLY and CDR2 is FYNNEI. V shed 2 bases and J 2 bases; nucleotides not matched to a gene: 3. The CDR3 DNA sequence: TGTGCCAGCAGTGAAACTAGCGGATACACAGATACGCAGTATTTT. Translating gives CASSETSGYTDTQYF.

This clone was detected a few times. This chain joins TRBV12-3 or TRBV12-4 and TRBJ1-5; the D gene is possibly TRBD1 (5 bases). V lost 1 base, J lost 4 bases, and 5 bases lay in between. This CDR3 has 13 residues. The CDR3 DNA follows: TGTGCCAGCAGTTTAGGACAGAATCAGCCCCAGCATTTT. Its protein product is CASSLGQNQPQHF.

The chain joins TRBV4-2 to TRBJ2-3; 13 bases are a match to TRBD2. Germline loops: CDR1 LGHNA, CDR2 YNFKEQ. The CDR3 totals 16 residues. The junction had 5 bases not matched to a gene; V was cut back by 1 base and J by 7 bases. The CDR3 nucleotides read TGTGCCAGCAGCCAAGTTACTAGCGGGAGGGCATATACGCAGTATTTT. Translation gives CASSQVTSGRAYTQYF.

V is TRBV6-1 and J is TRBJ2-7; weak D call: TRBD2 (5 bases). Trimming took 6 bases from V and 3 from J, leaving 9 bases between them. CDR3 size: 12 residues. CDR1 and CDR2 from the germline V gene are MNHNS and SASEGT. DNA for the CDR3: TGTGCCAGCAGCCAAACTAGCTACGAGCAGTACTTC. This sequence encodes CASSQTSYEQYF.

This chain uses TRBV19 with TRBJ2-6; 8 bases are a match to TRBD2. The CDR3 has 19 residues. Trimming removed 3 bases from V and 0 bases from J; junction bases left unmatched: 10. Germline CDR1 reads LNHDA; CDR2 reads SQIVND (reference sequence). The CDR3 DNA is TGTGCCAGTAGTATGAGCGGGGGAGACCCGAGCTCTGGGGCCAACGTCCTGACTTTC. As protein: CASSMSGGDPSSGANVLTF.